This entry features one TCR beta chain sequence. Its target is not known. The sample comes from a study of identifying expanded T cells in peripheral blood. Study observations and caveats: Variance in clone template counts between roughly two-week samples significantly increased with total template count across all healthy donors.

No infections or other immune events were documented during collection. This CDR3 is built from 14 residues. With 7 bases clipped from V and 2 bases from J, the junction kept 6 bases outside the gene matches. From germline, CDR1 is LGHNA and CDR2 YSLEER. Only in-frame clones appear in the TCRdb table, and some are missing; sequencing was by immunoSEQ multiplex PCR. The sample yields just over 90,000 clones, 85% to 90% seen once. Sequencing input: blood. This TCR came from a person aged 18-70 years in good health. This chain links TRBV4-3 with TRBJ1-1; 8 bases fit TRBD1. The CDR3 DNA reads TGCGCCAGCACCTCGACAGGGGCTAACACTGAAGCTTTCTTT. Residues: CASTSTGANTEAFF.